This T cell receptor beta chain was recorded in a study of T cells in Graves' hyperthyroidism and ophthalmopathy. Broader study findings: Before onset, by a median of around six months, the model predicted ophthalmopathy. In the analysis, a 13 V-J model separated ophthalmopathy from stable hyperthyroidism.

This clonotype was observed a handful of times. Its specificity is unknown. In germline, CDR1 is GTSNPN, CDR2 SVGIG (reference sequence). This CDR3 comprises 15 residues. With V trimmed by 6 bases and J by 4 bases, 10 bases remained unmatched. Amplification yielded TCR beta CDR3 regions, with RNA transcripts as the source. HTBI primers were employed in a first-round RT-PCR of the TCR CDR3. TCRdb itself ran the multiplex PCR reads through MiXCR, one entry per CDR3 protein. The sample has about 640,000 distinct CDR3 sequences; roughly 20% are singletons. Ophthalmopathy patients had moderate-to-severe active disease, CAS ≥3, NOSPECS ≥4, and disease duration under 3 months.

Sequenced sample: blood. This clonotype was sampled from a man aged 25-45 years with Graves' ophthalmopathy. V and J are TRBV30 and TRBJ2-1; 9 nucleotides align to TRBD1. The CDR3 protein is CACSDRGLPYNEQFF. In nucleotides, the CDR3 is TGTGCCTGTTCGGACAGGGGCCTTCCTTACAATGAGCAGTTCTTC.